The rows below give T cell receptor beta chains drawn from one sample of a study of blood T cells in healthy people across ages. MiXCR was run by TCRdb on the 5' RACE reads, yielding one entry per CDR3 protein. The profile shows around 780,000 distinct CDR3 sequences, about 61% of them singletons. Material: blood. The receptors were gathered from a man between 40 and 49 years old in good health. CDR3s include the opening cysteine and the closing phenylalanine or tryptophan. D genes are given only for firm matches. The size entry is marked missing in some rows and otherwise reads once, few, many or a size class.

clone_size	v_call	d_call	j_call	cdr3_aa	cdr3_nt
-	TRBV7-6	TRBD2	TRBJ2-1	CASSLPGLVNEQFF	TGTGCCAGCAGCCTCCCCGGACTAGTTAATGAGCAGTTCTTC
-	TRBV15	-	TRBJ2-7	CATSRARGSSYEQYF	TGTGCCACCAGCAGAGCAAGAGGATCGTCCTACGAGCAGTACTTC
-	TRBV27	TRBD1	TRBJ1-2	CASSGGGRGRSNYGYTF	TGTGCCAGCAGTGGGGGGGGAAGGGGGCGATCGAACTATGGCTACACCTTC
-	TRBV7-8	-	TRBJ2-7	CASSFRGTPYEQYF	TGTGCCAGCAGCTTTAGAGGGACCCCCTACGAGCAGTACTTC
-	TRBV27	-	TRBJ2-7	CDSSLAPSTDVGKYNEQYF	TGTGACAGCAGTTTAGCCCCGTCTACCGATGTTGGAAAATACAATGAGCAGTACTTC
-	TRBV9	TRBD2	TRBJ2-1	CASSVLSGSNEQFF	TGTGCCAGCAGCGTACTCAGCGGGAGCAATGAGCAGTTCTTC
many	TRBV28	TRBD2	TRBJ2-4	CASSLSGGMRVIQYF	TGTGCCAGCAGTTTATCCGGGGGGATGCGGGTCATTCAGTACTTC
once	TRBV28	-	TRBJ2-3	CAILGIPTDTQYF	TGTGCCATCTTAGGGATACCCACAGATACGCAGTATTTT
-	TRBV20-1	-	TRBJ2-3	CSANSYAWGSGPNTQYF	TGCAGTGCTAATTCCTATGCGTGGGGATCGGGCCCGAATACGCAGTATTTT
-	TRBV14	TRBD2	TRBJ2-5	CASTLLSGGANEQYF	TGTGCCAGCACCCTCCTTAGCGGGGGGGCCAATGAGCAGTACTTC
many	TRBV20-1	-	TRBJ2-7	CSARSGCEQYF	TGCAGTGCTAGATCGGGGTGCGAGCAGTACTTC
-	TRBV7-9	TRBD2	TRBJ2-1	CASSLFSGRYGNEQFF	TGTGCCAGCAGCTTATTTAGCGGGAGATACGGGAATGAGCAGTTCTTC
-	TRBV20-1	TRBD2	TRBJ2-5	CSARDPLAGGPETQYF	TGCAGTGCTAGAGATCCCTTAGCGGGGGGGCCAGAGACCCAGTACTTC
-	TRBV11-3	-	TRBJ2-1	CASSLVDLFSGYNEQFF	TGTGCCAGCAGCTTAGTTGACTTATTTAGTGGCTACAATGAGCAGTTCTTC
-	TRBV7-2	-	TRBJ2-7	CASSLRDPVAYEQYF	TGTGCCAGCAGCCTCCGGGACCCCGTGGCCTACGAGCAGTACTTC
-	TRBV3-1	-	TRBJ2-1	CASSQGRAHYNEQFF	TGTGCCAGCAGCCAAGGGCGAGCCCACTACAATGAGCAGTTCTTC
-	TRBV29-1	-	TRBJ2-5	CSVGFPGTLETQYF	TGCAGCGTTGGGTTCCCCGGGACATTAGAGACCCAGTACTTC
-	TRBV7-2	-	TRBJ1-5	CASGAGPGQPQHF	TGTGCCAGCGGGGCAGGCCCCGGCCAGCCCCAGCATTTT
-	TRBV4-2	-	TRBJ2-3	CASSQDGSRAGSTDTQYF	TGTGCCAGCAGCCAAGATGGTTCCCGGGCGGGGAGCACAGATACGCAGTATTTT
-	TRBV27	-	TRBJ1-2	CASSLLRLLGYGYTF	TGTGCCAGCAGTTTATTAAGGTTATTAGGGTATGGCTACACCTTC
few	TRBV20-1	TRBD1	TRBJ1-2	CSARDRSNYGYTF	TGCAGTGCCCGGGACAGGAGTAACTATGGCTACACCTTC
-	TRBV2	-	TRBJ1-2	CASEEGRQSSNYGYTF	TGTGCCAGCGAGGAAGGTCGACAGTCTTCAAACTATGGCTACACCTTC
-	TRBV6-1	-	TRBJ2-3	CASSDGLNPDTQYF	TGTGCCAGCAGTGACGGGCTTAACCCAGATACGCAGTATTTT
-	TRBV29-1	-	TRBJ2-5	CSVEQGQETQYF	TGCAGCGTTGAACAGGGACAAGAGACCCAGTACTTC